This T cell receptor beta chain appears in the sequencing data of a study of blood T cell repertoires in COVID-19. Across the whole study: Sample material is recorded as cDNA or gDNA derived from T cells, B-cell-depleted T cells, or PBMCs.

Measured with immunoSEQ multiplex PCR; TCRdb has only the in-frame clones, and not every one. This table has 100,000 or so clones, 80% to 95% appearing once. The CDR3 sequence is 14 residues long. Per the germline V gene, CDR1 is SEHNR and CDR2 is FQNEAQ (reference sequence). Unmatched junction bases numbered 8, after V lost 7 bases and J lost 6 bases. The material sequenced was peripheral blood. The V and J genes are TRBV7-9 and TRBJ2-5; the match to TRBD1 covers 10 bases. The clonotype comes from a man aged 55 to 70 with acute or convalescent COVID-19. Here the CDR3 reads CASTPGTGVKTQYF. CDR3 bases: TGTGCCAGCACCCCCGGGACAGGGGTGAAGACCCAGTACTTC.